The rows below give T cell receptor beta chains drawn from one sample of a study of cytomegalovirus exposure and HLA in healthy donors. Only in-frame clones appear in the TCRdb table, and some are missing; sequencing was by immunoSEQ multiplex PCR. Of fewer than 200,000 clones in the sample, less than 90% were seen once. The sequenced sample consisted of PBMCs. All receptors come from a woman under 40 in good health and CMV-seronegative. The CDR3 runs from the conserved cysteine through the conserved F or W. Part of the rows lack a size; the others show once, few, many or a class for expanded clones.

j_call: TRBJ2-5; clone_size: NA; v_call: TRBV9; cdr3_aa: CASSVGWTSGSGETQYF
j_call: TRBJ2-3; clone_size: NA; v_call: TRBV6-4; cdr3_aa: CASRLTAGSTDTQYF
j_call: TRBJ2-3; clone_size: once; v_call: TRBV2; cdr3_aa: CASSYLTSSDTQYF
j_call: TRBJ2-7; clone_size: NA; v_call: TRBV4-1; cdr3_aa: CASSQGERYEQYF
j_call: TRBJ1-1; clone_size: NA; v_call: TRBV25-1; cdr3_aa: CASSLRDRPQEAFF
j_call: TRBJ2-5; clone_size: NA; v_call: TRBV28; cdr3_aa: CASIDRNGETQYF
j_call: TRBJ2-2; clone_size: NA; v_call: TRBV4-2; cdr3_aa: CASSRITDRGAGELFF
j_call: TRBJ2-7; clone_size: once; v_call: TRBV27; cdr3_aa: CASSPGTGGYEQYF
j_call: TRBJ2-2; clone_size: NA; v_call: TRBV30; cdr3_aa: CAWTGGWTGELFF
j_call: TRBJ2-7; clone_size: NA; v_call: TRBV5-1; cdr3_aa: CASSPTGTYEQYF